This T cell receptor (beta chain) was profiled in a study of blood T cell repertoires in COVID-19. The assay was immunoSEQ multiplex PCR, and TCRdb's table has in-frame clones only and misses some. The table shows more than 200,000 clones, with approximately 79% occurring only once. Germline values: CDR1 SGHAT, CDR2 FQNNGV. V gave up 4 bases and J gave up 4 bases, with 13 bases separating them. The CDR3 is 14 amino acids. The gene calls are TRBV11-2 and TRBJ1-1; a weak D match, TRBD1 (5 bases). Sequenced material: peripheral blood. The origin of this receptor is a woman of 80 years or more with active or convalescent COVID-19. CDR3 nucleotide sequence: TGTGCCAGCAGCTCGGCCGTAGGGGCCACTGAAGCTTTCTTT. This translates into CASSSAVGATEAFF. Full variable domain (remainder filled in from reference TRBV11-2 and TRBJ1-1): EAGVAQSPRYKIIEKRQSVAFWCNPISGHATLYWYQQILGQGPKLLIQFQNNGVVDDSQLPKDRFSAERLKGVDSTLKIQPAKLEDSAVYLCASSSAVGATEAFFGQGTRLTVV.